This record concerns one T cell receptor (beta chain) sequence. This sample was taken from a study of beta chain features in type 1 diabetes. Isolated RNA was reverse transcribed in full, so expressed TCRB transcripts were sequenced. The data were produced by immunoSEQ multiplex PCR, yet TCRdb's version contains in-frame clones alone and is incomplete. The sample lists under 250,000 clones, 13% to 15% seen once, with 0.026% in the top ten. The receptor comes from a woman aged 40 to 55 in good health. The sample taken for sequencing was naive CD4+ T cells from blood.

The CDR3: CASSLGRDRGRAFF. The CDR3 nucleotides read TGCGCCAGCAGCTTGGGGCGGGACAGGGGAAGAGCTTTCTTT. The chain links TRBV5-1 to TRBJ1-1; TRBD1 matches at 10 bases. This CDR3 contains 14 residues. The junction had 6 bases not matched to a gene; V was cut back by 0 bases and J by 10 bases. CDR1 and CDR2 (germline): SGHRS, YFSETQ.